This T cell receptor (beta chain) came from a study of Graves' ophthalmopathy and Graves' hyperthyroidism. For repertoire sequencing, the TCR beta CDR3 regions were amplified from RNA transcripts. HTBI primers served in a first-round RT-PCR, which a second-round multiplex PCR followed. TCRdb re-analysed the multiplex PCR reads in MiXCR, keeping a single row per CDR3 protein. This table has hundreds of thousands of distinct CDR3 sequences, 35% to 45% appearing once. CDR1 and CDR2 (germline): SNHLY, FYNNEI. V was cut by 4 bases and J by 2 bases, with 21 bases left in between. This CDR3 is 17 amino acids long.

The gene calls are TRBV2 and TRBJ2-7, with a weak D call TRBD1 (6 bases). This clonotype was sampled from an adult man with Graves' ophthalmopathy. Sequencing used peripheral blood. The DNA of the CDR3 is TGTGCCAGCAGTGTACAGGCCCCAGGGGCAGGCACCTACGAGCAGTACTTC. Protein sequence: CASSVQAPGAGTYEQYF.